This T cell receptor (beta chain) was retrieved from a study of blood T cells in healthy people across ages. Through a sample-barcoded 5' primer and a J-beta primer mix, a second PCR was run for about 6 to 12 cycles. Researchers report that a template-switch adaptor with 12 random nucleotides tagged each cDNA molecule. MiXCR, run by TCRdb on the 5' RACE reads, gives a single entry per CDR3 protein. Here the sample spans some 670,000 distinct CDR3 sequences, under 65% being singletons. This CDR3 region has 16 residues. Trimming stripped 7 bases from V and 2 bases from J, with 24 bases between. Germline V CDR1 and CDR2: SQVTM, ANQGSEA.

Material for sequencing was blood. The V gene is TRBV29-1, the J gene TRBJ2-7; a possible D gene is TRBD2 (5 bases). The clonotype originates from a woman aged 80 or older in good health. The CDR3 DNA reads TGCAGCGCCCATTCGCGGGTTGGACCATACCCCTACGAGCAGTACTTC. Amino acid sequence: CSAHSRVGPYPYEQYF.